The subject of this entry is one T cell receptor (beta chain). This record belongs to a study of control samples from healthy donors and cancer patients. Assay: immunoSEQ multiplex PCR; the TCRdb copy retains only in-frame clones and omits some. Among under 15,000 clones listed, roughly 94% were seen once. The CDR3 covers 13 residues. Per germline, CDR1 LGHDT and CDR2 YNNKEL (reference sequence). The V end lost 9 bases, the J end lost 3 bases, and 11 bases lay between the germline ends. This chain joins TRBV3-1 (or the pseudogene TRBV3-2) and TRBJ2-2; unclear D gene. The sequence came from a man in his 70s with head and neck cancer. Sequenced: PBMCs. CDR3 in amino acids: CASRVMDTGELFF. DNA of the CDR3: TGTGCCAGTAGGGTTATGGACACCGGGGAGCTGTTTTTT.